Below, one TCR beta chain is given with its context. The data were taken from a study of blood T cell repertoires in COVID-19. The CDR3 spans 15 residues. Germline trimming cut 3 bases from V and 5 bases from J; bases unmatched to any gene: 8. Germline CDR1 is DFQATT and CDR2 is SNEGSKA (reference sequence). Sequenced by immunoSEQ multiplex PCR; TCRdb stores in-frame clones only, minus some. The sample shows 100,000 to 150,000 clones, roughly 84% of them seen only once. The V and J genes are TRBV20-1 and TRBJ2-1; 9 bases are shared with TRBD2. The receptor was isolated from a young woman who had recovered from COVID-19. Sequencing input: peripheral blood. Written as DNA, the CDR3 is TGCAGTGCTAGTCCCTTCGCGGGAGGGGACAATGAGCAGTTCTTC. Protein: CSASPFAGGDNEQFF.